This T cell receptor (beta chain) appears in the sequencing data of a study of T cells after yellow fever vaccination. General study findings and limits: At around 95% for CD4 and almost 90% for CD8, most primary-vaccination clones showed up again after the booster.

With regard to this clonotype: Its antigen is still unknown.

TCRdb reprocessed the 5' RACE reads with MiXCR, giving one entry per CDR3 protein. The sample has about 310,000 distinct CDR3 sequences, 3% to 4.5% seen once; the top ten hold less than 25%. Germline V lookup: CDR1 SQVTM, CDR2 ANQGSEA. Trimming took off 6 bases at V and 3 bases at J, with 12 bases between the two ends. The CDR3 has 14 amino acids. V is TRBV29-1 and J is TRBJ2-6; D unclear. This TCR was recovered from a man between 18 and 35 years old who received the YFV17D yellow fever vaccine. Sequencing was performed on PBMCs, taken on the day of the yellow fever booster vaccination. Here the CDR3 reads CSVDGSGGANVLTF. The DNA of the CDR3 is TGCAGCGTCGACGGATCGGGTGGGGCCAACGTCCTGACTTTC.